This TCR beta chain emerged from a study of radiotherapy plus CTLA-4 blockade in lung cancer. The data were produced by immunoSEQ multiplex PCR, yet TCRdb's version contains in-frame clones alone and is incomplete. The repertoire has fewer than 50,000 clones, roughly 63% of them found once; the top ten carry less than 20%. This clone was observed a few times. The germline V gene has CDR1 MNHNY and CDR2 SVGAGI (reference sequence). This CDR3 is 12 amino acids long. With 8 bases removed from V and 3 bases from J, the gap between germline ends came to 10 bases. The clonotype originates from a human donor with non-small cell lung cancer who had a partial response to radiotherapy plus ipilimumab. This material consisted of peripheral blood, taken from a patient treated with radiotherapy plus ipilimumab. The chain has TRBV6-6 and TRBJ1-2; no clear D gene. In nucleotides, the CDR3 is TGTGCCAGCGGCCGACAAGACTATGGCTACACCTTC. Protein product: CASGRQDYGYTF.